The entry below gives a single T cell receptor beta chain sequence along with its context. The data stem from a study of Ad26.COV2.S vaccination and SARS-CoV-2 variants. Treatment reported: 15 to 20 received Ad26.COV2.S at low or high dose, single or two shots; about 5 received placebo; per-sample allocation not given. The samples date from day 63 after the first vaccine or placebo injection. This table comes from immunoSEQ multiplex PCR, and its TCRdb copy is limited to in-frame clones, with some not included. Of roughly 420,000 clones in the sample, 89% were seen once. CDR1 and CDR2 from the germline V gene are SGHTA and FQGNSA. The length of the CDR3 is 13 residues. V was trimmed by 6 bases and J by 3 bases, leaving 12 bases between them.

The V gene is TRBV7-2, the J gene TRBJ2-7; D possibly uses TRBD1 or TRBD2 (6 bases each). Sample: peripheral blood, taken in a trial of Ad26.COV2.S vaccine versus placebo. The TCR sequence derives from a person between 18 and 60 years old who received the Ad26.COV2.S COVID-19 vaccine or a placebo. CDR3 protein: CASRKGGGYEQYF. For the CDR3, the DNA is TGTGCCAGCAGAAAGGGGGGCGGCTACGAGCAGTACTTC. Full variable domain (rest looked up from reference TRBV7-2 and TRBJ2-7): GAGVSQSPSNKVTEKGKDVELRCDPISGHTALYWYRQSLGQGLEFLIYFQGNSAPDKSGLPSDRFSAERTGGSVSTLTIQRTQQEDSAVYLCASRKGGGYEQYFGPGTRLTVT.